Presented here are 17 T cell receptor beta chains from one specimen sequenced in a study of early T cells in non-severe SARS-CoV-2 infection. TCRdb used MiXCR to reprocess the 5' RACE reads, holding one entry per CDR3 protein. The sample consists of more than 95,000 distinct CDR3 sequences, roughly 15% of them appearing once. The material sequenced was whole blood. These receptors were taken from an adult who was a healthcare worker with PCR-confirmed SARS-CoV-2 infection or an uninfected control (not recorded which).

The chain couples TRBV5-1 to TRBJ2-7; 8 bases line up with TRBD1. The CDR3 sequence is 13 residues long. V lost 5 bases to trimming and J lost 5 bases; unmatched junction nucleotides: 6. Germline-derived CDR1 and CDR2 are SGHRS and YFSETQ. The CDR3 sequence: CASRGTGYHEQYF. As DNA, the CDR3 is TGCGCCAGCAGAGGGACAGGCTACCACGAGCAGTACTTC.

This chain joins TRBV11-2 and TRBJ2-4, with TRBD1 identical over 8 bases. This CDR3 has 14 residues. Germline CDR1 reads SGHAT; CDR2 reads FQNNGV. J was trimmed by 5 bases and V by 5 bases; bases with no gene match: 5. CDR3 nucleotides: TGTGCCAGCAGCCCTACGACAGGGGAAAACATTCAGTACTTC. As protein: CASSPTTGENIQYF.

This clonotype was observed a handful of times. The V and J genes are TRBV6-4 and TRBJ2-1; 10 bases agree with TRBD2. This CDR3 has 16 residues. Germline values: CDR1 MRHNA, CDR2 SNTAGT. The ends lost 0 bases at V and 9 bases at J; junction bases unmatched: 8. CDR3 sequence: CASSDSDIAGGGEQFF. CDR3 sequence (DNA): TGTGCCAGCAGTGACTCCGACATAGCGGGAGGCGGTGAGCAGTTCTTC.

This clonotype was seen more than once but under ten times. The chain carries TRBV27 and TRBJ2-3; no definite D call. The V end was cut by 6 bases, the J end by 1 base, with 11 bases between. CDR1 is MNHEY and CDR2 is SMNVEV in the germline V gene (reference sequence). The CDR3 has 14 residues. CDR3 DNA sequence: TGTGCCAGCAGACCGCTACCCCGCACAGATACGCAGTATTTT. Protein: CASRPLPRTDTQYF.

The gene calls are TRBV12-3 or TRBV12-4 and TRBJ2-5, with D unclear. The CDR3 spans 12 residues. The V and J ends lost 4 bases and 4 bases respectively, with 7 bases between them. The CDR3 sequence is CASSWEGETQYF. For the CDR3, the DNA is TGTGCCAGCAGTTGGGAAGGAGAGACCCAGTACTTC.

The chain combines TRBV18 with TRBJ2-7; 7 positions agree with TRBD1. Germline CDR1 KGHSH, CDR2 LQKENI. The CDR3 extends over 15 amino acids. V shed 5 bases, J shed 0 bases, and the junction held 7 bases outside the gene matches. The CDR3 reads CASSSGRGSSYEQYF. Written as DNA, the CDR3 is TGTGCCAGCTCATCTGGCAGGGGGAGCTCCTACGAGCAGTACTTC.

The chain recombines TRBV20-1 with TRBJ1-4, with a weak D call TRBD1 (5 bases). Trimming took off 3 bases at V and 4 bases at J, with 12 bases between the two ends. This CDR3 has 14 amino acids. CDR1 and CDR2 from the germline V gene are DFQATT and SNEGSKA (reference sequence). CDR3 residues: CSARGVRRNEKLFF. DNA for the CDR3: TGCAGTGCTAGGGGGGTGCGACGTAATGAAAAACTGTTTTTT.

J is TRBJ2-2 and V is TRBV29-1; D tentatively fits TRBD1 or TRBD2 (5 bases each). V was shortened by 8 bases and J by 5 bases, with 12 bases between the two germline ends. The CDR3 has 12 residues. Germline lookup yields CDR1 SQVTM and CDR2 ANQGSEA. CDR3 sequence: CSYGKGTGELFF. CDR3 coding DNA: TGCAGCTACGGGAAGGGGACCGGGGAGCTGTTTTTT.

This clonotype was found a few times. This sequence joins TRBV11-2 and TRBJ2-2, with 7 nucleotides matching TRBD1. The CDR3 length is 16 residues. From germline, CDR1 is SGHAT and CDR2 FQNNGV. The junction had 6 bases not matched to a gene; V was cut back by 5 bases and J by 0 bases. Here the CDR3 DNA reads TGTGCCAGCAGCCACTGGACAGGCACGAACACCGGGGAGCTGTTTTTT. Translation: CASSHWTGTNTGELFF.

This clonotype was seen more than once but under ten times. The genes are TRBV15 and TRBJ1-1; 9 bases fit TRBD1. The V and J ends lost 3 bases and 4 bases, in that order; junction bases with no gene match: 6. The CDR3 spans 15 residues. Germline CDR1 LNHNV, CDR2 YYDKDF (reference sequence). This CDR3 reads CATSSYDRGGTEAFF. For the CDR3, the DNA is TGTGCCACCAGCAGCTATGACAGGGGGGGCACTGAAGCTTTCTTT.

V and J are TRBV19 and TRBJ1-2; TRBD1 might be the D (5 bases). CDR1 and CDR2 from the germline V gene are LNHDA and SQIVND (reference sequence). The CDR3 totals 12 residues. The V end was cut by 7 bases, the J end by 5 bases, with 11 bases between. The CDR3 nucleotides read TGTGCCAGTACCCGCCAGGGATATGGCTACACCTTC. Its translation: CASTRQGYGYTF.

This chain joins TRBV25-1 and TRBJ2-3; D uncertain. The CDR3 totals 14 residues. Germline CDR1 is MGHDK and CDR2 is SYGVNS. Between the trimmed V and J ends, which lost 3 bases and 2 bases, there was a span of 9 bases. CDR3 DNA sequence: TGTGCCAGCAGTGAGGCAGGATCCACAGATACGCAGTATTTT. Residues: CASSEAGSTDTQYF. The variable domain in full, completed from reference TRBV25-1 and TRBJ2-3, reads EADIYQTPRYLVIGTGKKITLECSQTMGHDKMYWYQQDPGMELHLIHYSYGVNSTEKGDLSSESTVSRIRTEHFPLTLESARPSHTSQYLCASSEAGSTDTQYFGPGTRLTVL.

This clonotype was seen only a few times. The chain recombines TRBV11-2 with TRBJ2-5; D unresolved. Germline CDR1 and CDR2: SGHAT and FQNNGV. The CDR3 loop spans 14 amino acids. V was trimmed by 0 bases and J by 4 bases, leaving 9 bases between them. CDR3 in DNA: TGTGCCAGCAGCTTAGAATTCGACCGAGAGACCCAGTACTTC. As protein: CASSLEFDRETQYF.

This clonotype was recorded a few times. The V call is TRBV6-2 or TRBV6-3, the J call TRBJ2-5; 7 bases line up with TRBD2. The V and J ends lost 5 bases and 3 bases, in that order; junction bases with no gene match: 12. CDR1 is MNHEY and CDR2 is SVGEGT in the germline V gene. This CDR3 spans 16 amino acids. This chain's CDR3 is CASSLTRGLAEETQYF. Written as DNA, the CDR3 is TGTGCCAGCAGTCTAACCAGAGGTCTAGCGGAAGAGACCCAGTACTTC.

The chain uses TRBV20-1 and TRBJ2-7; TRBD2 matches at 9 bases. From germline, CDR1 is DFQATT and CDR2 SNEGSKA (reference sequence). The CDR3 is 15 amino acids. Germline trimming cut 0 bases from V and 7 bases from J; bases unmatched to any gene: 10. The CDR3 sequence is CSAREGGGREGEQYF. The DNA of the CDR3 is TGCAGTGCTAGAGAGGGCGGCGGGAGGGAAGGGGAGCAGTACTTC.

This clonotype was seen more than once but under ten times. V usage is TRBV27 and J usage is TRBJ1-6; D may be TRBD1 (6 bases). Germline-derived CDR1 and CDR2 are MNHEY and SMNVEV (reference sequence). The CDR3 consists of 15 residues. Trimming left V 5 bases short and J 6 bases short, with 14 bases between. Here the CDR3 reads CASSPLTGPNSPLHF. The CDR3 bases are TGTGCCAGCAGTCCCCTGACAGGACCTAATTCACCCCTCCACTTT.

The J gene is TRBJ1-1, the V gene TRBV9; tentatively, D is TRBD1 (5 bases). The CDR3 sequence is 14 residues long. V was pared by 1 base and J by 4 bases, with 11 bases between. The germline V gene encodes CDR1 SGDLS and CDR2 YYNGEE. CDR3 in amino acids: CASSVNKGTTEAFF. Written as DNA, the CDR3 is TGTGCCAGCAGCGTAAATAAGGGGACCACTGAAGCTTTCTTT. The whole variable domain, filled in from reference TRBV9 and TRBJ1-1, reads DSGVTQTPKHLITATGQRVTLRCSPRSGDLSVYWYQQSLDQGLQFLIQYYNGEERAKGNILERFSAQQFPDLHSELNLSSLELGDSALYFCASSVNKGTTEAFFGQGTRLTVV.